A single sample is the source of the 7 T cell receptor beta chains below, sequenced in a study of cytomegalovirus exposure and HLA in healthy donors. PCR was performed using 60 Vbeta and 13 Jbeta primers. Measured with immunoSEQ multiplex PCR; TCRdb has only the in-frame clones, and not every one. Here the sample spans roughly 92,000 clones, under 90% being singletons. What was sequenced was PBMCs. The receptors originated from a man in his fifties or sixties in good health and CMV-seropositive.

For this clone: At one end, the junction sequence differs from germline, possibly due to a read error. The chain links TRBV7-9 to TRBJ2-3; D might be TRBD1 (6 bases). Germline V gene sequence: CDR1 SEHNR, CDR2 FQNEAQ (reference sequence). CDR3 length: 17 amino acids. CDR3 in amino acids: CSSSWKRQDDSTDTQYF. In nucleotides, the CDR3 is TGTTCCAGCAGCTGGAAAAGACAGGATGATTCAACAGATACGCAGTATTTT.

The chain is built from TRBV4-2 and TRBJ1-1, with D possibly being TRBD1 (5 bases). V lost 4 bases to trimming and J lost 6 bases, with 12 bases between them. Per germline, CDR1 LGHNA and CDR2 YNFKEQ. The CDR3 covers 13 residues. In nucleotides, the CDR3 is TGTGCCAGCAGCCTTAACGGGGGAGCTGAAGCTTTCTTT. Its translation: CASSLNGGAEAFF.

This clone was counted only a few times. This chain links TRBV7-8 with TRBJ2-3, with unresolved D. Germline V lookup: CDR1 SGHVS, CDR2 FQNEAQ. This CDR3 region has 16 residues. The V and J ends lost 1 base and 0 bases respectively, with 11 bases between them. The CDR3 DNA reads TGTGCCAGCAGCTTAGTTAGAATGGAGAGCACAGATACGCAGTATTTT. Its translation: CASSLVRMESTDTQYF.

The chain couples TRBV4-1 to TRBJ2-5, with D maybe TRBD2 (6 bases). With 0 bases removed from V and 4 bases from J, the gap between germline ends came to 15 bases. The germline gives CDR1 MGHRA, CDR2 YSYEKL. The CDR3 runs to 16 residues. The CDR3 sequence: CASSQDQRLGPETQYF. DNA for the CDR3: TGCGCCAGCAGCCAAGATCAGAGACTAGGCCCAGAGACCCAGTACTTC.

This clone came up a few times. The gene calls are TRBV29-1 and TRBJ2-7; tentatively, D is TRBD2 (6 bases). CDR3 length: 14 amino acids. V was shortened by 5 bases and J by 5 bases, with 19 bases between the two germline ends. Germline-derived CDR1 and CDR2 are SQVTM and ANQGSEA. The CDR3 bases are TGCAGCGTTTCGCCCTGGGTTGGGGGGAACGAGCAGTACTTC. Translating it yields CSVSPWVGGNEQYF.

The V and J genes are TRBV30 and TRBJ2-7; tentatively, D is TRBD2 (6 bases). The CDR3 extends over 14 amino acids. V was cut by 0 bases and J by 7 bases, with 16 bases left in between. In germline, CDR1 is GTSNPN, CDR2 SVGIG (reference sequence). The CDR3 bases are TGTGCCTGGAGTGTACAGGCGGGATATCGGGAGCAGTACTTC. Translation: CAWSVQAGYREQYF.

The CDR3 is CASSFLAGSSYEQYF. In nucleotides, the CDR3 is TGTGCCAGCAGCTTCCTCGCGGGCAGCTCCTACGAGCAGTACTTC. V is TRBV11-2 and J is TRBJ2-5, with D maybe TRBD2 (5 bases). The last part of the DNA fits TRBJ2-7 better; the J call may be wrong. In germline, CDR1 is SGHAT, CDR2 FQNNGV. The CDR3 is 15 amino acids.